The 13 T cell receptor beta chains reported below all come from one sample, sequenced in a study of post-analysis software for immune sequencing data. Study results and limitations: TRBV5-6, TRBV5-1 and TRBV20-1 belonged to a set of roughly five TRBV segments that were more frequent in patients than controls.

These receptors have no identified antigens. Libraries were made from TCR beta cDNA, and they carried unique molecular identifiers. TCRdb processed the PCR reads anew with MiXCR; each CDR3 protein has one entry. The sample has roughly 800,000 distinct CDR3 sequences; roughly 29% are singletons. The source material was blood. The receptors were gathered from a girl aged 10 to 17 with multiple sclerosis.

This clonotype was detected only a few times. The CDR3 region has the DNA TGTGCCAGCAGCCCCCTGGAGCCAAAGATGACAGATACGCAGTATTTT. It translates to CASSPLEPKMTDTQYF. The chain has TRBV6-2 or TRBV6-3 and TRBJ2-3; D is ambiguous. Trimming pared 6 bases from V and 3 bases from J, leaving 19 bases between. The CDR3 length is 16 residues. Germline values: CDR1 MNHEY, CDR2 SVGEGT.

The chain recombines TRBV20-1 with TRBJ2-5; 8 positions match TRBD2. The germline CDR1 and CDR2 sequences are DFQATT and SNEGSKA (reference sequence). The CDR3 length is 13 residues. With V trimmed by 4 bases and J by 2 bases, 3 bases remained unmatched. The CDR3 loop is CSAIRGGQETQYF. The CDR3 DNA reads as TGCAGTGCTATTCGGGGGGGACAAGAGACCCAGTACTTC.

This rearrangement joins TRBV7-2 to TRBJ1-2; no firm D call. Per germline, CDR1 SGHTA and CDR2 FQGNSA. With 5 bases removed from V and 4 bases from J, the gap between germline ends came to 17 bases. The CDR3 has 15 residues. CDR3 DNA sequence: TGTGCCAGCAGCCCCCGACAAGGAATGACCTATGGCTACACCTTC. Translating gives CASSPRQGMTYGYTF.

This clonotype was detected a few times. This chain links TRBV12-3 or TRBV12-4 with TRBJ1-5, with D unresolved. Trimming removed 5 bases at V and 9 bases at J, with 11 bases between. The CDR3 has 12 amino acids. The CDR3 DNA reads TGTGCCAGCAGTCCGCCCGAGGGGCCCCAGCATTTT. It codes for CASSPPEGPQHF.

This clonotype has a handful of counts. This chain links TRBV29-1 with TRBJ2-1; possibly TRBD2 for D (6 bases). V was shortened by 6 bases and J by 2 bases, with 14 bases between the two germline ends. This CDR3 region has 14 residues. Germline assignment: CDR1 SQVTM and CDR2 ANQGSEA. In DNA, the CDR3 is TGCAGCGTCGCCAAAGCGGGTACCTACAATGAGCAGTTCTTC. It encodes CSVAKAGTYNEQFF.

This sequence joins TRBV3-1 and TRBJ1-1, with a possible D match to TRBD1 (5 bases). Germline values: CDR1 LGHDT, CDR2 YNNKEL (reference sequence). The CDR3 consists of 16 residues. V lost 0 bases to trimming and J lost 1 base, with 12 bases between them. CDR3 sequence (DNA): TGTGCCAGCAGCCAAGACGGGGGTATTAGGAACACTGAAGCTTTCTTT. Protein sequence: CASSQDGGIRNTEAFF.

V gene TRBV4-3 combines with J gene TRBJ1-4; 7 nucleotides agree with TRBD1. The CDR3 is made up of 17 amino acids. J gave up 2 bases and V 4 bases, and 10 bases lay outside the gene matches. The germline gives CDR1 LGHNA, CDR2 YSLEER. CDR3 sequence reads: CASSRTRGLGTNEKLFF. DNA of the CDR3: TGCGCCAGCAGCCGTACGAGGGGGCTGGGGACTAATGAAAAACTGTTTTTT.

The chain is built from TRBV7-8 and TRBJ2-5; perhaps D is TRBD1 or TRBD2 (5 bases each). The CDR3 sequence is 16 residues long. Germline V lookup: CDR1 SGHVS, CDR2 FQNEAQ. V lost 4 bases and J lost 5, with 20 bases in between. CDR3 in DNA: TGTGCCAGCAGCTACCGCCGGGACGCGATGGGGGAGACCCAGTACTTC. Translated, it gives CASSYRRDAMGETQYF.

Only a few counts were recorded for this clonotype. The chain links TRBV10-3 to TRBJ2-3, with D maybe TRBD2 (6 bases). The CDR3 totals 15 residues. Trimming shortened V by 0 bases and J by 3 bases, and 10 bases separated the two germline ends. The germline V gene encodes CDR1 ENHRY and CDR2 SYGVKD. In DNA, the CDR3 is TGTGCCATCAGTGAGTCTTGGGGGGAGACAGATACGCAGTATTTT. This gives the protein CAISESWGETDTQYF.

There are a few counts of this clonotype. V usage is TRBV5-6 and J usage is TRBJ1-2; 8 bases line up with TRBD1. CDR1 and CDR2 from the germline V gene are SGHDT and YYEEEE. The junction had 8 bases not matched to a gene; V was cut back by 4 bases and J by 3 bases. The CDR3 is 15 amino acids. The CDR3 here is CASSPGQGGYYGYTF. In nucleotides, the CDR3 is TGTGCCAGCAGCCCTGGACAGGGAGGATACTATGGCTACACCTTC.

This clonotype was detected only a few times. CDR3 sequence reads: CASSLDSSGSSYEQYF. In nucleotides, the CDR3 is TGTGCCAGCAGCTTAGATTCCAGCGGGAGCTCCTACGAGCAGTACTTC. The genes are TRBV7-8 and TRBJ2-7; TRBD2 matches 8 bases. The CDR3 extends over 16 amino acids. CDR1 and CDR2 (germline): SGHVS, FQNEAQ. Germline trimming cut 1 base from V and 0 bases from J; bases unmatched to any gene: 5.

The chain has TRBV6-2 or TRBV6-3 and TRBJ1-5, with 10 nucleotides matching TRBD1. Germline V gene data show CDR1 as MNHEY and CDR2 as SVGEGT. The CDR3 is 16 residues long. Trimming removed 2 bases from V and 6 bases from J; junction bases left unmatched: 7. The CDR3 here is CASSYGLGTGVQPQHF. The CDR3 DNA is TGTGCCAGCAGTTACGGTCTCGGGACAGGGGTTCAGCCCCAGCATTTT.

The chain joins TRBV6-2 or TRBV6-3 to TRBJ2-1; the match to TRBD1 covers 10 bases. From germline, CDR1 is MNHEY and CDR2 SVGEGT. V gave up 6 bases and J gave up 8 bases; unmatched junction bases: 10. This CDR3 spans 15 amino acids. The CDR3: CASRPGQGIRDEQFF. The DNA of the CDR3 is TGTGCCAGCAGACCGGGACAGGGGATTCGGGATGAGCAGTTCTTC.